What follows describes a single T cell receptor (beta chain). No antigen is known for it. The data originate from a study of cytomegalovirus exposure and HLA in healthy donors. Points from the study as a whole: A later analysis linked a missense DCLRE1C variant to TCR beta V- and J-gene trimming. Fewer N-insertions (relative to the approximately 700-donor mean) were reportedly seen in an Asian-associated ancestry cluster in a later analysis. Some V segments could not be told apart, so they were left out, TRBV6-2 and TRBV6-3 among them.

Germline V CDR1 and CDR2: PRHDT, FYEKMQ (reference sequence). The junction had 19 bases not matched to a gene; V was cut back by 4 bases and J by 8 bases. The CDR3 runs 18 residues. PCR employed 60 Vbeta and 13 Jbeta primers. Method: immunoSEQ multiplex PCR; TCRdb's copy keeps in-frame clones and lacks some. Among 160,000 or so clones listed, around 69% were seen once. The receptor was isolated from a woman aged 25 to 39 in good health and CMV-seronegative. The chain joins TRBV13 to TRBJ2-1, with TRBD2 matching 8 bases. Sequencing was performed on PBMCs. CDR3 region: CASSSRGIAGPQHDEQFF. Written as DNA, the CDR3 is TGTGCCAGCAGCTCCCGAGGGATAGCGGGGCCACAGCACGATGAGCAGTTCTTC.